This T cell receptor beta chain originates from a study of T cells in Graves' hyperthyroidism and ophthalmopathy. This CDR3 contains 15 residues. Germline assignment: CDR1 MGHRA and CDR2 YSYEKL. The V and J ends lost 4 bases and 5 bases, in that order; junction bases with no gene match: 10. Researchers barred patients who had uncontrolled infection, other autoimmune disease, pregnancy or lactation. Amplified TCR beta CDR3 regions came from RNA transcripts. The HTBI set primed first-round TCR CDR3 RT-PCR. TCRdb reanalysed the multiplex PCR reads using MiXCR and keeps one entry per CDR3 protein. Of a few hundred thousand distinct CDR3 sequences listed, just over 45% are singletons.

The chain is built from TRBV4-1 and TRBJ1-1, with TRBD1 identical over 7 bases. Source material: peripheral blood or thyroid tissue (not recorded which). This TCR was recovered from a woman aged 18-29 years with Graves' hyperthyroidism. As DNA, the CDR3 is TGCGCCAGCAGCCCGTTTGAGGGGGCCGGGACTGAAGCTTTCTTT. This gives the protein CASSPFEGAGTEAFF.